The 30 T cell receptor beta chains below were found in one sample sequenced in a study of cytomegalovirus exposure and HLA in healthy donors. The PCR employed 60 Vbeta primers together with 13 Jbeta primers. Profiled with immunoSEQ multiplex PCR; TCRdb holds only in-frame clones, not every one. Of about 130,000 clones listed, around 78% are singletons. The sample comprised PBMCs. The origin of the receptors is a woman aged 45-59 years in good health and CMV-seronegative.

The sample holds a few counts of this clone. The V gene is TRBV4-1, the J gene TRBJ2-2; the D gene is possibly TRBD1 (5 bases). Germline CDR1 and CDR2: MGHRA and YSYEKL. V dropped 4 bases and J dropped 0 bases, with 9 bases sitting between them. This CDR3 has 15 amino acids. The DNA of the CDR3 is TGCGCCAGCAGCCCGCAGGGTCCGAACACCGGGGAGCTGTTTTTT. Amino acids: CASSPQGPNTGELFF.

The genes are TRBV7-9 and TRBJ2-6, with D unresolved. CDR1 is SEHNR, CDR2 FQNEAQ, per germline (reference sequence). Deletions cut 4 bases from V and 0 bases from J, with 10 bases between. The CDR3 extends over 16 amino acids. The CDR3 here is CASSSYRSSGANVLTF. The CDR3 DNA reads TGTGCCAGCAGCTCATACCGTAGCTCTGGGGCCAACGTCCTGACTTTC.

The genes are TRBV6-5 and TRBJ2-7; D is perhaps TRBD1 (5 bases). V shed 8 bases and J shed 4 bases, with 15 bases lying between them. CDR1 and CDR2 from the germline V gene are MNHEY and SVGAGI. This CDR3 region has 13 residues. The CDR3: CASGRQLKYEQYF. The DNA of the CDR3 is TGTGCCAGCGGTAGACAGTTAAAGTACGAGCAGTACTTC.

V usage is TRBV4-1 and J usage is TRBJ2-1; 10 nucleotides match TRBD1. This CDR3 region has 16 residues. Unmatched junction bases numbered 6, after V lost 0 bases and J lost 7 bases. Germline V CDR1 and CDR2: MGHRA, YSYEKL. The DNA of the CDR3 is TGCGCCAGCAGCCAAGACCGGGACAGGGGACGGAATGAGCAGTTCTTC. Its translation is CASSQDRDRGRNEQFF.

The J gene is TRBJ2-2, the V gene TRBV12-5, with D possibly TRBD1 on 6 matching bases. V was shortened by 5 bases and J by 8 bases, with 9 bases between the two germline ends. Germline V gives CDR1 LGHNT, CDR2 FRNRAP. The CDR3 runs to 12 residues. CDR3 DNA: TGTGCTAGTGGTCCAGGGGTAGGGGAGCTGTTTTTT. Translating it yields CASGPGVGELFF. The full variable domain, completed using reference TRBV12-5 and TRBJ2-2, is DARVTQTPRHKVTEMGQEVTMRCQPILGHNTVFWYRQTMMQGLELLAYFRNRAPLDDSGMPKDRFSAEMPDATLATLKIQPSEPRDSAVYFCASGPGVGELFFGEGSRLTVL.

The chain carries TRBV25-1 and TRBJ2-1, with D maybe TRBD1 (6 bases). Germline values: CDR1 MGHDK, CDR2 SYGVNS. The CDR3 contains 16 residues. Trimming took off 4 bases at V and 7 bases at J, with 20 bases between the two ends. CDR3 coding DNA: TGTGCCAGCAGTGTACCCCGACAGGCGGGTATAAATGAGCAGTTCTTC. This encodes CASSVPRQAGINEQFF.

V gene TRBV7-8 combines with J gene TRBJ2-5; a weak D match, TRBD2 (6 bases). The CDR3 has 13 residues. V lost 7 bases to trimming and J lost 2 bases, with 11 bases between them. Germline CDR1 is SGHVS and CDR2 is FQNEAQ. CDR3 nucleotide sequence: TGTGCCAGCAAGTCCGCGGGACAAGAGACCCAGTACTTC. This codes for CASKSAGQETQYF.

The genes are TRBV28 and TRBJ2-1; 10 bases align to TRBD1. Trimming removed 7 bases from V and 13 bases from J; junction bases left unmatched: 7. The CDR3 is 12 amino acids. Germline V gene sequence: CDR1 MDHEN, CDR2 SYDVKM. CDR3 sequence reads: CASTGQGIYQFF. CDR3 in DNA: TGTGCCAGCACGGGACAGGGGATATATCAGTTCTTC.

V and J are TRBV7-2 and TRBJ2-5, with a tentative D call TRBD2 (5 bases). The V gene lost 5 bases and the J gene lost 5 bases, with 21 bases spanning the gap. Germline values: CDR1 SGHTA, CDR2 FQGNSA. This CDR3 is built from 16 residues. The CDR3 spells CASSPVGDYLRETQYF. CDR3 nucleotides: TGTGCCAGCAGCCCCGTGGGAGACTACCTCCGCGAGACCCAGTACTTC.

The genes are TRBV7-8 and TRBJ2-5; 11 positions match TRBD2. This CDR3 spans 17 amino acids. V lost 5 bases and J lost 5; bases outside the gene matches: 13. CDR1 SGHVS and CDR2 FQNEAQ come from the germline V gene. The CDR3 loop is CASSPLAGGLDGETQYF. The DNA for the CDR3 is TGTGCCAGCAGCCCTCTAGCGGGAGGCCTAGACGGGGAGACCCAGTACTTC.

The chain couples TRBV6-1 to TRBJ1-1; 7 bases are shared with TRBD1. Germline trimming cut 4 bases from V and 4 bases from J; bases unmatched to any gene: 3. This CDR3 spans 13 amino acids. Germline V gene data show CDR1 as MNHNS and CDR2 as SASEGT. The CDR3 loop reads CASSAAGGTEAFF. As DNA, the CDR3 is TGTGCCAGCAGTGCGGCAGGGGGCACTGAAGCTTTCTTT.

The table lists this clone with a count of one. The J gene is TRBJ2-7, the V gene TRBV7-8, with 14 bases fitting TRBD2. This CDR3 comprises 16 residues. The junction had 6 bases not matched to a gene; V was cut back by 5 bases and J by 3 bases. Germline values: CDR1 SGHVS, CDR2 FQNEAQ. DNA for the CDR3: TGTGCCAGCAGCCCAAGACTAGCGGGAGGGGTCTACGAGCAGTACTTC. This gives the protein CASSPRLAGGVYEQYF.

The chain joins TRBV10-3 to TRBJ1-3; D is unresolved. The CDR3 has 14 residues. In germline, CDR1 is ENHRY, CDR2 SYGVKD. V was trimmed by 11 bases and J by 4 bases, leaving 18 bases between them. CDR3 in amino acids: CASIPDIAGNTIYF. As DNA, the CDR3 is TGTGCCTCCATCCCCGACATTGCCGGAAACACCATATATTTT.

V usage is TRBV2 and J usage is TRBJ2-7, with a tentative D call TRBD1 (5 bases). The ends were cut back, 1 base at V and 3 bases at J, with 13 bases in the middle. The V gene's germline CDR1 is SNHLY and CDR2 FYNNEI. The CDR3 spans 15 residues. The CDR3 reads CASSEVGRVVYEQYF. The CDR3 DNA reads TGTGCCAGCAGTGAAGTTGGCAGGGTAGTCTACGAGCAGTACTTC.

The count of this clone is one. The chain links TRBV27 to TRBJ1-5; D not certain. Germline-derived CDR1 and CDR2 are MNHEY and SMNVEV (reference sequence). This CDR3 has 14 amino acids. The ends were cut back, 5 bases at V and 1 base at J, with 9 bases in the middle. The CDR3 nucleotides are TGTGCCAGCAGTCACGGGGTGAGCAATCAGCCCCAGCATTTT. Residues: CASSHGVSNQPQHF.

The rearrangement uses TRBV6-1 and TRBJ1-2; 11 nucleotides line up with TRBD1. From germline, CDR1 is MNHNS and CDR2 SASEGT. There are 15 residues in the CDR3. V lost 3 bases to trimming and J lost 4 bases; unmatched junction nucleotides: 4. The CDR3 DNA is TGTGCCAGCAGTGACGGGACAGGGGGGTTCTATGGCTACACCTTC. Protein sequence: CASSDGTGGFYGYTF.

The chain joins TRBV28 to TRBJ2-2; 7 bases align to TRBD1. The CDR3 runs to 12 residues. V trimming: 7 bases; J trimming: 5 bases; junction bases outside the gene matches: 1. Germline values: CDR1 MDHEN, CDR2 SYDVKM. The CDR3 region has the DNA TGTGCCAGCACAGGGGGAACCGGGGAGCTGTTTTTT. Translation: CASTGGTGELFF. The full variable domain, completed using reference TRBV28 and TRBJ2-2, is DVKVTQSSRYLVKRTGEKVFLECVQDMDHENMFWYRQDPGLGLRLIYFSYDVKMKEKGDIPEGYSVSREKKERFSLILESASTNQTSMYLCASTGGTGELFFGEGSRLTVL.

The V gene is TRBV5-5, the J gene TRBJ2-2; 9 bases align to TRBD2. V gave up 2 bases and J gave up 6 bases; unmatched junction bases: 5. The germline CDR1 and CDR2 sequences are SGHKS and YYEKEE (reference sequence). The CDR3 is 15 amino acids. CDR3 sequence: CASSLSGTSSGELFF. The DNA for the CDR3 is TGTGCCAGCAGCTTATCCGGGACTAGCTCCGGGGAGCTGTTTTTT.

The chain recombines TRBV28 with TRBJ1-2, with 8 bases aligning to TRBD1. V dropped 5 bases and J dropped 2; count of bases not matched to a gene: 13. CDR3 length equals 17 residues. CDR1 and CDR2 from the germline V gene are MDHEN and SYDVKM. The CDR3 loop reads CASSRPLRDRRNYGYTF. The CDR3 nucleotides are TGTGCCAGCAGTAGGCCTCTGAGGGACAGGCGAAACTATGGCTACACCTTC.

The gene calls are TRBV19 and TRBJ2-7; 9 bases fit TRBD2. Per the germline V gene, CDR1 is LNHDA and CDR2 is SQIVND (reference sequence). The CDR3 length is 15 residues. Trimming at V came to 2 bases and at J to 9 bases, leaving 11 bases not matched to a gene. CDR3 protein: CASSIRLAGYFMQYF. CDR3 coding DNA: TGTGCCAGTAGTATAAGGCTAGCGGGGTACTTCATGCAGTACTTC.

CDR3 in amino acids: CASSPGTSYEQYF. CDR3 in DNA: TGTGCCAGCAGCCCTGGGACATCCTACGAGCAGTACTTC. This chain connects TRBV7-3 to TRBJ2-7; D is perhaps TRBD1 (6 bases). The CDR3 is 13 residues long. The V gene lost 5 bases and the J gene lost 1 base, with 9 bases spanning the gap. CDR1 and CDR2 (germline): SGHTA, FQGTGA.

V gene TRBV30 combines with J gene TRBJ2-5; 9 nucleotides line up with TRBD1. The germline gives CDR1 GTSNPN, CDR2 SVGIG (reference sequence). V shed 5 bases, J shed 4 bases, and the junction held 5 bases outside the gene matches. The CDR3 is 13 amino acids. CDR3 in amino acids: CAWSTGGGETQYF. The CDR3 nucleotides read TGTGCCTGGTCTACAGGGGGCGGAGAGACCCAGTACTTC.

The chain recombines TRBV5-4 with TRBJ2-7, with 10 bases aligning to TRBD2. CDR1 is SGHNT, CDR2 YYREEE, per germline (reference sequence). The ends lost 5 bases at V and 6 bases at J; junction bases unmatched: 5. The CDR3 is 13 amino acids. The CDR3 DNA is TGTGCCAGCAGGCCGGGACTAGCGCGCGAGCAGTACTTC. This translates into CASRPGLAREQYF.

This clone appeared a single time. V and J are TRBV4-2 and TRBJ2-5, with D unclear. With the DNA end fitting TRBJ2-7 better, the J assignment may be wrong. The CDR3 loop spans 16 amino acids. The V gene's germline CDR1 is LGHNA and CDR2 YNFKEQ. Here the CDR3 DNA reads TGTGCCAGCTCTCTGGAGCCTACGATGAGCTCCTACGAGCAGTACTTC. Its protein is CASSLEPTMSSYEQYF.

This chain links TRBV9 with TRBJ2-7; 12 bases align to TRBD2. This CDR3 has 16 amino acids. The ends lost 4 bases at V and 3 bases at J; junction bases unmatched: 8. CDR1 is SGDLS, CDR2 YYNGEE, per germline. CDR3 sequence (DNA): TGTGCCAGCAGCCCCCTAGCGGGGGGGATCAGCTACGAGCAGTACTTC. Residues: CASSPLAGGISYEQYF.

The chain links TRBV4-2 to TRBJ1-2; 7 bases map to TRBD1. Trimming cost V 4 bases and J 2 bases; bases outside gene matches: 10. This CDR3 comprises 16 residues. CDR1 is LGHNA, CDR2 YNFKEQ, per germline. This CDR3 is CASSPDRASGNYGYTF. CDR3 coding DNA: TGTGCCAGCAGCCCCGACAGGGCTTCTGGAAACTATGGCTACACCTTC.

This clone was found a few times. CDR3 region: CASSPSTTGSSGNTIYF. CDR3 DNA sequence: TGTGCCAGCAGCCCCAGTACCACAGGGAGCTCTGGAAACACCATATATTTT. The chain combines TRBV16 with TRBJ1-3, with D possibly matching TRBD1 (6 bases). Germline V gives CDR1 KGHSY, CDR2 FQNENV. The CDR3 length is 17 residues. The V gene lost 4 bases and the J gene lost 0 bases, with 16 bases spanning the gap.

This chain connects TRBV6-1 to TRBJ1-1, with TRBD1 matching over 8 bases. This CDR3 has 14 amino acids. V shed 2 bases, J shed 6 bases, and the junction held 5 bases outside the gene matches. CDR1 is MNHNS and CDR2 is SASEGT in the germline V gene. The CDR3 DNA is TGTGCCAGCAGTGAATTTTTGGACAGGGCTGAAGCTTTCTTT. Residues: CASSEFLDRAEAFF.

The rearrangement links TRBV4-1 to TRBJ1-3; TRBD1 agrees at 8 bases. Trimming removed 0 bases from V and 4 bases from J; junction bases left unmatched: 2. This CDR3 is 15 amino acids long. Looked up from germline, CDR1 is MGHRA and CDR2 is YSYEKL. The chain's CDR3 is CASSQEQGVGNTIYF. Written as DNA, the CDR3 is TGCGCCAGCAGCCAAGAACAGGGGGTGGGAAACACCATATATTTT.

This clone was counted once. This chain links TRBV14 with TRBJ1-1; 7 nucleotides agree with TRBD1. Germline lookup yields CDR1 SGHDN and CDR2 FVKESK. V shed 3 bases and J 2 bases; nucleotides not matched to a gene: 3. This CDR3 spans 14 amino acids. CDR3 amino acids: CASSQRGPNTEAFF. CDR3 bases: TGTGCCAGCAGCCAGAGGGGGCCCAACACTGAAGCTTTCTTT.